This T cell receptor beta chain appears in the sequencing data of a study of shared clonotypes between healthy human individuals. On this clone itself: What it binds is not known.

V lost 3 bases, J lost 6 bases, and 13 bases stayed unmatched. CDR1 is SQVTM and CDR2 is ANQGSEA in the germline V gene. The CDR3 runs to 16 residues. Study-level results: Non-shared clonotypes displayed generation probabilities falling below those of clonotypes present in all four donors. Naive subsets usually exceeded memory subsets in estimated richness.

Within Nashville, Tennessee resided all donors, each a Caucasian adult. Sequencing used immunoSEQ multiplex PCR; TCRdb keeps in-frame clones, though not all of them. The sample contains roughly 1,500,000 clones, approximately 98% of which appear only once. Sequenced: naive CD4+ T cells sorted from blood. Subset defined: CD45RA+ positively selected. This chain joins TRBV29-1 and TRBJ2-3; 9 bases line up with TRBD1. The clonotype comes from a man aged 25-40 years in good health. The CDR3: CSVDVSGQGVGDTQYF. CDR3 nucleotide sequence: TGCAGCGTTGACGTCTCGGGACAGGGAGTGGGGGATACGCAGTATTTT.